Reported below is one TCR beta chain. The junction departs from the called germline gene at one end, perhaps through a read error. The sample is drawn from a study of blood T cells in healthy people across ages. This CDR3 contains 15 residues. CDR1 SGDLS and CDR2 YYNGEE come from the germline V gene. Through a sample-barcoded 5' primer and a J-beta primer mix, a second PCR was run for about 6 to 11 cycles. TCRdb re-analysed the 5' RACE reads in MiXCR, keeping a single row per CDR3 protein. This table has about 1 million distinct CDR3 sequences, less than 50% appearing once. The sequence was obtained from a woman aged 55 to 70 in good health. Sequenced material: blood. V is TRBV9 and J is TRBJ2-7; 9 bases are shared with TRBD2. The CDR3 sequence: CASSVVGTSSNEQYF. CDR3 in DNA: TGTGCCAGCAGCGTAGTAGGGACTAGCTCCAACGAGCAGTACTTC. Full variable domain (rest looked up from reference TRBV9 and TRBJ2-7): DSGVTQTPKHLITATGQRVTLRCSPRSGDLSVYWYQQSLDQGLQFLIQYYNGEERAKGNILERFSAQQFPDLHSELNLSSLELGDSALYFCASSVVGTSSNEQYFGPGTRLTVT.